This T cell receptor (beta chain) comes out of a study of blood T cells in healthy people across ages. A second about 6 to 12 cycle PCR used barcoded and J-beta primers. TCRdb ran MiXCR on the 5' RACE reads and lists one entry per CDR3 protein. The table records 380,000 or so distinct CDR3 sequences, 45% to 65% of them present only once. Germline loops: CDR1 LNHNV, CDR2 YYDKDF (reference sequence). The CDR3 sequence is 16 residues long. Trimming took 4 bases from V and 2 from J; bases not matched to a gene: 10. The V call is TRBV15, the J call TRBJ2-7, with 8 bases aligning to TRBD2. The sample taken for sequencing was blood. The receptor's source is a man in his sixties in good health. This CDR3 reads CATSTRDSGITYEQYF. CDR3 nucleotide sequence: TGTGCCACCAGCACGAGGGATAGCGGGATTACCTACGAGCAGTACTTC.